This section outlines one T cell receptor beta chain sequence together with its context. Antigen: not known. Sequencing was performed with immunoSEQ multiplex PCR; in TCRdb, only in-frame clones are kept and a portion is missing. This table has some 140,000 clones, 65% to 90% appearing once. The data are from a study of cytomegalovirus exposure and HLA in healthy donors. Study outcomes and limitations: Most TCR sequences showed up rarely, but some public TCRs showed up in many donors. Cytomegalovirus-associated TCR beta chains were listed, numbering approximately 150.

The receptor was isolated from a man aged 18-30 years in good health and CMV-seropositive. The material sequenced was PBMCs.

For the CDR3, the DNA is TGTGCCAGCAGCTTAGAAGCGAGCTCTGGGGCCAACGTCCTGACTTTC. It codes for CASSLEASSGANVLTF. This chain connects TRBV7-6 to TRBJ2-6; D is ambiguous. The CDR3 runs 16 residues. Germline assignment: CDR1 SGHVS and CDR2 FNYEAQ. Trimming took 1 base from V and 0 from J, leaving 7 bases between them.